A single sample gave rise to the 22 T cell receptor beta chains below, sequenced in a study of control samples from healthy donors and cancer patients (TCRdb year 2020). Library preparation used the immunoSEQ multiplex PCR assay. In its TCRdb copy, this immuneACCESS table keeps in-frame sequences only and misses some clones. Where compared with another copy, unresolved V genes explain less than half of these, and the others have no known cause. This sample comprises approximately 80,000 clones, over 75% of them detected only once. 5.7% of the sample rests with the top ten. Sample: blood. The receptor set was obtained from a woman aged 45-59 years in good health.

V is TRBV6-5 and J is TRBJ2-7; D unclear. V lost 6 bases and J lost 3, with 12 bases in between. The CDR3 length is 13 residues. The V gene's germline CDR1 is MNHEY and CDR2 SVGAGI. The chain's CDR3 is CASSRPPNYEQYF. DNA of the CDR3: TGTGCCAGCAGCCGACCCCCTAACTACGAGCAGTACTTC.

The chain employs TRBV28 and TRBJ1-2, with D perhaps TRBD1 (6 bases). The CDR3 runs 12 residues. The germline V gene encodes CDR1 MDHEN and CDR2 SYDVKM. Trimming removed 2 bases from V and 8 bases from J, with 9 bases in between. CDR3 DNA sequence: TGTGCCAGCAGTTTACAGGGGTTCGGCTACACCTTC. Protein product: CASSLQGFGYTF.

The chain joins TRBV6-6 to TRBJ2-7; TRBD2 is a possible D gene (5 bases). The CDR3 totals 11 residues. V lost 6 bases and J 6 bases, leaving 9 bases between the germline ends. Per germline, CDR1 MNHNY and CDR2 SVGAGI (reference sequence). The chain's CDR3 is CASRKGAEQYF. DNA for the CDR3: TGTGCCAGCAGAAAGGGAGCCGAGCAGTACTTC.

J is TRBJ2-7 and V is TRBV9; D is undetermined. The germline V gene encodes CDR1 SGDLS and CDR2 YYNGEE. The CDR3 consists of 13 residues. Trimming cost V 0 bases and J 3 bases, with 7 bases left between them. The CDR3 sequence: CASSVASDYEQYF. For the CDR3, the DNA is TGTGCCAGCAGCGTAGCCTCGGACTACGAGCAGTACTTC. Drawing the rest from reference TRBV9 and TRBJ2-7, the complete variable domain is DSGVTQTPKHLITATGQRVTLRCSPRSGDLSVYWYQQSLDQGLQFLIQYYNGEERAKGNILERFSAQQFPDLHSELNLSSLELGDSALYFCASSVASDYEQYFGPGTRLTVT.

As DNA, the CDR3 is TGTGCCAGCAGTCCAAAGTCATTTGGCGATGAGCAGTTCTTC. Its protein product is CASSPKSFGDEQFF. This chain uses TRBV2 with TRBJ2-1; no definite D call. The CDR3 spans 14 residues. Germline CDR1 is SNHLY and CDR2 is FYNNEI. Trimming took off 5 bases at V and 8 bases at J, with 16 bases between the two ends.

This chain uses TRBV11-3 with TRBJ2-2, with D maybe TRBD2 (5 bases). Per the germline V gene, CDR1 is SGHNT and CDR2 is YENEEA. The V end was cut by 5 bases, the J end by 7 bases, with 17 bases between. This CDR3 comprises 15 residues. The CDR3 here is CASSPLPGYGGELFF. The CDR3 DNA sequence: TGTGCCAGCAGCCCACTTCCGGGATACGGCGGGGAGCTGTTTTTT.

The rearrangement uses TRBV19 and TRBJ2-3; 11 bases are a match to TRBD2. This CDR3 contains 17 residues. CDR1 and CDR2 from the germline V gene are LNHDA and SQIVND (reference sequence). The V segment lost 2 bases and the J segment 2 bases; nucleotides outside the gene matches: 6. The CDR3 DNA is TGTGCCAGTAGTATAAAATTTAGCGGGGGGGCCACAGATACGCAGTATTTT. Its translation: CASSIKFSGGATDTQYF.

The chain joins TRBV9 to TRBJ2-5; D is uncertain. Germline CDR1 and CDR2: SGDLS and YYNGEE. This CDR3 has 12 amino acids. V was pared by 3 bases and J by 5 bases, with 8 bases between. Here the CDR3 DNA reads TGTGCCAGCAGCGGGGCTTCGGAGACCCAGTACTTC. Encoded protein: CASSGASETQYF.

J is TRBJ2-7 and V is TRBV11-2; D unresolved. The CDR3 is 14 residues long. The ends were cut back, 5 bases at V and 0 bases at J, with 11 bases in the middle. The germline CDR1 and CDR2 sequences are SGHAT and FQNNGV. CDR3 protein: CASSRADTSYEQYF. In DNA form, the CDR3 reads TGTGCCAGCAGCCGAGCCGACACCTCCTACGAGCAGTACTTC.

The gene calls are TRBV11-2 and TRBJ2-6, with D unclear. V was trimmed by 2 bases and J by 4 bases, leaving 6 bases between them. This CDR3 comprises 14 residues. Germline assignment: CDR1 SGHAT and CDR2 FQNNGV. Written as DNA, the CDR3 is TGTGCCAGCAGCTTAAGTTACGGGGCCAACGTCCTGACTTTC. Translation: CASSLSYGANVLTF.

This sequence joins TRBV12-3 or TRBV12-4 and TRBJ1-6; unclear D gene. The CDR3 is 13 residues long. Deletions cut 5 bases from V and 8 bases from J, with 10 bases between. This CDR3 is CASSPVVDSPLHF. As DNA, the CDR3 is TGTGCCAGCAGTCCGGTCGTGGATTCACCCCTCCACTTT.

This clone was picked up one time. V gene TRBV3-1 (or the pseudogene TRBV3-2) combines with J gene TRBJ1-1, with D possibly being TRBD1 (5 bases). V lost 4 bases, J lost 1 base, and 10 bases lay in between. Germline V lookup: CDR1 LGHDT, CDR2 YNNKEL (reference sequence). The CDR3 length is 14 residues. This CDR3 is CASSLRQGNTEAFF. In DNA, the CDR3 is TGTGCCAGCAGCCTCAGGCAGGGGAACACTGAAGCTTTCTTT.

This chain connects TRBV5-1 to TRBJ2-1; 12 bases match TRBD1. Germline V gives CDR1 SGHRS, CDR2 YFSETQ. The length of the CDR3 is 17 residues. V lost 4 bases to trimming and J lost 5 bases; unmatched junction nucleotides: 10. This CDR3 reads CASSVPGTGGGNNEQFF. The CDR3, as DNA: TGCGCCAGCAGCGTTCCAGGGACAGGGGGCGGAAACAATGAGCAGTTCTTC.

V and J are TRBV2 and TRBJ2-7; TRBD1 agrees at 7 bases. The CDR3 has 14 amino acids. V gave up 7 bases and J gave up 2 bases; unmatched junction bases: 8. Looked up from germline, CDR1 is SNHLY and CDR2 is FYNNEI. CDR3 sequence reads: CASINRGATYEQYF. CDR3 DNA: TGTGCCAGCATAAACAGGGGTGCCACCTACGAGCAGTACTTC.

This CDR3 reads CATSDSKPGQYWDEQFF. The CDR3 coding sequence is TGTGCCACCAGTGATTCTAAACCGGGACAGTATTGGGATGAGCAGTTCTTC. The chain recombines TRBV24-1 with TRBJ2-1; 7 bases are a match to TRBD1. CDR3 size: 17 residues. Trimming took 2 bases from V and 8 from J; bases not matched to a gene: 14. CDR1 KGHDR and CDR2 SFDVKD come from the germline V gene.

The V and J genes are TRBV19 and TRBJ1-1, with D maybe TRBD1 (5 bases). There are 15 residues in the CDR3. V lost 5 bases and J lost 4, with 17 bases in between. Germline V gene lookup returns CDR1 LNHDA and CDR2 SQIVND (reference sequence). This chain's CDR3 is CASSSGTSGGTEAFF. In DNA form, the CDR3 reads TGTGCCAGTAGTTCCGGGACCTCGGGAGGCACTGAAGCTTTCTTT.

The V call is TRBV7-6, the J call TRBJ2-1; TRBD2 matches 7 bases. The germline V gene encodes CDR1 SGHVS and CDR2 FNYEAQ. This CDR3 comprises 14 residues. The J segment lost 3 bases and the V segment lost 2 bases, leaving 1 base of the junction unmatched. The CDR3 protein is CASSLSGNYNEQFF. The CDR3 DNA is TGTGCCAGCAGCTTAAGCGGGAACTACAATGAGCAGTTCTTC.

V and J are TRBV27 and TRBJ1-1; TRBD1 is a possible D gene (5 bases). V was pared by 5 bases and J by 0 bases, with 16 bases between. The germline gives CDR1 MNHEY, CDR2 SMNVEV (reference sequence). The CDR3 sequence is 16 residues long. The CDR3 loop is CASSTTWGPMNTEAFF. The CDR3 DNA is TGTGCCAGCAGTACGACTTGGGGCCCCATGAACACTGAAGCTTTCTTT.

V gene TRBV5-1 combines with J gene TRBJ2-3; D gene uncertain. The length of the CDR3 is 15 residues. V lost 0 bases and J lost 0, with 8 bases in between. The germline V gene has CDR1 SGHRS and CDR2 YFSETQ. CDR3: CASSLEASSTDTQYF. The CDR3, as DNA: TGCGCCAGCAGCTTGGAAGCTTCTAGCACAGATACGCAGTATTTT.

The J gene is TRBJ1-2, the V gene TRBV5-1; tentatively, D is TRBD1 (5 bases). V was shortened by 1 base and J by 6 bases, with 13 bases between the two germline ends. The V gene's germline CDR1 is SGHRS and CDR2 YFSETQ. The CDR3 has 14 amino acids. The CDR3 DNA sequence: TGCGCCAGCAGCTTGATTTCGGGGACCCATGGCTACACCTTC. Translation: CASSLISGTHGYTF.

By proportion, this clone is medium-sized (0.01 to 0.1%). The chain recombines TRBV6-1 with TRBJ2-7; maybe TRBD2 (6 bases). Germline CDR1 is MNHNS and CDR2 is SASEGT. Between the trimmed V and J ends, which lost 2 bases and 6 bases, there was a span of 11 bases. The CDR3 contains 13 residues. In DNA, the CDR3 is TGTGCCAGCAGTGAATGGAGGGCGCGCGAGCAGTACTTC. Amino acids: CASSEWRAREQYF.

The V and J genes are TRBV7-8 and TRBJ2-3, with no clear D. Germline V gene sequence: CDR1 SGHVS, CDR2 FQNEAQ. The CDR3 runs 12 residues. The ends were cut back, 0 bases at V and 6 bases at J, with 4 bases in the middle. The CDR3 DNA follows: TGTGCCAGCAGCTTAGCCTGGGATACGCAGTATTTT. Encoded protein: CASSLAWDTQYF.